The 32 T cell receptor beta chains given below trace back to one sample, sequenced in a study of blood T cells in healthy people across ages. Using a J-beta primer mix together with a sample-barcoded 5' primer, a second PCR was run for about 6 to 11 cycles. One entry per CDR3 protein results from TCRdb running MiXCR on the 5' RACE reads. The sample includes approximately 940,000 distinct CDR3 sequences, 48% seen only once; the top ten take under 15%. Sequenced material: blood. These receptors originate from a man aged 30 to 45 in good health.

On this clonotype: The germline gene is not matched at one end of the junction; a read error may be the cause. The V and J genes are TRBV7-8 and TRBJ2-1; possibly TRBD1 for D (6 bases). This CDR3 spans 15 amino acids. CDR1 and CDR2 from the germline V gene are SGHVS and FQNEAQ. CDR3 residues: CACSYNGQLVNEQFF. DNA for the CDR3: TGTGCCTGCAGTTACAACGGACAGCTGGTTAATGAGCAGTTCTTC. The complete variable domain, with remaining parts taken from reference TRBV7-8 and TRBJ2-1, reads GAGVSQSPRYKVAKRGQDVALRCDPISGHVSLFWYQQALGQGPEFLTYFQNEAQLDKSGLPSDRFFAERPEGSVSTLKIQRTQQEDSAVYLCACSYNGQLVNEQFFGPGTRLTVL.

With regard to this clonotype: The junction departs from germline at one end; a sequencing error may be responsible. The CDR3 protein is CACSMMGETDTQYF. The DNA for the CDR3 is TGTGCCTGCAGTATGATGGGGGAGACAGATACGCAGTATTTT. The chain uses TRBV6-1 and TRBJ2-3; TRBD1 or TRBD2 may be the D gene (5 bases each). The CDR3 runs to 14 residues. CDR1 and CDR2 (germline): MNHNS, SASEGT.

This clonotype was recorded a few times. J is TRBJ1-2 and V is TRBV7-9, with a weak D call TRBD1 (5 bases). The V end was cut by 7 bases, the J end by 8 bases, with 20 bases between. This CDR3 region has 14 residues. CDR1 and CDR2 from the germline V gene are SEHNR and FQNEAQ (reference sequence). The CDR3 loop reads CASTTMGRTVGYTF. The CDR3 DNA sequence: TGTGCCAGCACGACCATGGGACGGACGGTCGGCTACACCTTC.

This chain joins TRBV5-1 and TRBJ1-5, with TRBD1 as a possible D gene (6 bases). V shed 4 bases and J shed 5 bases, with 10 bases lying between them. This CDR3 is built from 13 residues. Germline-derived CDR1 and CDR2 are SGHRS and YFSETQ. CDR3 DNA: TGCGCCAGCAGCACGGACAGCTATCAGCCCCAGCATTTT. Its translation is CASSTDSYQPQHF.

This clonotype turned up a few times. The chain joins TRBV9 to TRBJ2-4; D is unresolved. Germline CDR1 and CDR2: SGDLS and YYNGEE. Trimming stripped 0 bases from V and 2 bases from J, with 6 bases between. The CDR3 spans 14 residues. In DNA, the CDR3 is TGTGCCAGCAGCGTAGAAGATTCCAAAAACATTCAGTACTTC. Amino acid sequence: CASSVEDSKNIQYF. Looking up the rest from reference TRBV9 and TRBJ2-4 gives the full variable domain: DSGVTQTPKHLITATGQRVTLRCSPRSGDLSVYWYQQSLDQGLQFLIQYYNGEERAKGNILERFSAQQFPDLHSELNLSSLELGDSALYFCASSVEDSKNIQYFGAGTRLSVL.

This chain links TRBV24-1 with TRBJ1-5; D might be TRBD1 (6 bases). The germline V gene encodes CDR1 KGHDR and CDR2 SFDVKD. V lost 3 bases to trimming and J lost 4 bases, with 9 bases between them. This CDR3 is 14 amino acids long. CDR3 protein: CATSDDRLNQPQHF. The CDR3 nucleotides are TGTGCCACCAGTGATGACAGGCTTAATCAGCCCCAGCATTTT.

This clonotype was detected only a few times. The V and J genes are TRBV28 and TRBJ1-2, with TRBD1 identical over 7 bases. J lost 0 bases, V lost 6 bases, and 7 bases had no gene match. The CDR3 is 15 amino acids. Germline CDR1 and CDR2: MDHEN and SYDVKM. For the CDR3, the DNA is TGTGCCAGCAGCCTCGGACAGGCCGCTAACTATGGCTACACCTTC. This sequence encodes CASSLGQAANYGYTF.

The genes are TRBV20-1 and TRBJ1-1, with a tentative D call TRBD1 (5 bases). Germline V gene data show CDR1 as DFQATT and CDR2 as SNEGSKA (reference sequence). Trimming left V 5 bases short and J 2 bases short, with 15 bases between. The CDR3 has 14 residues. The DNA of the CDR3 is TGCAGTGCTGCTTTGGGGACGGTTAACACTGAAGCTTTCTTT. The encoded protein is CSAALGTVNTEAFF.

The J gene is TRBJ1-1, the V gene TRBV7-6; 7 nucleotides align to TRBD1. The J segment lost 1 base and the V segment lost 5 bases, leaving 4 bases of the junction unmatched. CDR1 and CDR2 (germline): SGHVS, FNYEAQ. The CDR3 length is 14 residues. Here the CDR3 reads CASSPGDRNTEAFF. In DNA, the CDR3 is TGTGCCAGCAGCCCCGGGGACAGGAACACTGAAGCTTTCTTT.

This chain joins TRBV3-1 and TRBJ2-5, with 8 bases aligning to TRBD1. The CDR3 loop spans 15 amino acids. Losses at the gene ends were 1 base for V and 2 bases for J; bases not matched to a gene: 3. The V gene's germline CDR1 is LGHDT and CDR2 YNNKEL (reference sequence). Here the CDR3 reads CASSQGQGTQETQYF. In nucleotides, the CDR3 is TGTGCCAGCAGCCAAGGACAGGGGACACAAGAGACCCAGTACTTC.

The CDR3, as DNA: TGTGCCAGCAGCGGAGATTCTTATGCGTCTGAAGCTTTCTTT. Translating it yields CASSGDSYASEAFF. The chain uses TRBV9 and TRBJ1-1; no firm D call. The germline gives CDR1 SGDLS, CDR2 YYNGEE. The CDR3 totals 14 residues. Trimming removed 3 bases from V and 6 bases from J, with 15 bases in between.

The V and J genes are TRBV27 and TRBJ2-2; D perhaps matches TRBD2 (6 bases). The V gene's germline CDR1 is MNHEY and CDR2 SMNVEV (reference sequence). V was shortened by 3 bases and J by 6 bases, with 14 bases between the two germline ends. CDR3 size: 15 residues. For the CDR3, the DNA is TGTGCCAGCAGTTTGGAGGGAGGTGTTCCCGGGGAGCTGTTTTTT. This codes for CASSLEGGVPGELFF.

This clonotype was seen ten or more times. The chain combines TRBV4-1 with TRBJ2-1, with D perhaps assigned TRBD1 or TRBD2 (5 bases each). The CDR3 covers 17 residues. The germline V gene has CDR1 MGHRA and CDR2 YSYEKL. V was shortened by 0 bases and J by 0 bases, with 12 bases between the two germline ends. The CDR3 DNA follows: TGCGCCAGCAGCCAAGAGGTATCAGGGAGCTCCTACAATGAGCAGTTCTTC. Translating it yields CASSQEVSGSSYNEQFF.

Only a few counts were recorded for this clonotype. The chain joins TRBV4-1 to TRBJ2-7; no clear D gene. V lost 0 bases to trimming and J lost 7 bases, with 7 bases between them. Germline V lookup: CDR1 MGHRA, CDR2 YSYEKL. The CDR3 has 12 residues. CDR3 amino acids: CASSQDQREQYF. Written as DNA, the CDR3 is TGCGCCAGCAGCCAAGATCAACGGGAGCAGTACTTC.

The genes are TRBV18 and TRBJ2-3; no definite D call. The CDR3 loop spans 15 amino acids. Trimming pared 3 bases from V and 4 bases from J, leaving 14 bases between. CDR1 and CDR2 (germline): KGHSH, LQKENI. CDR3 bases: TGTGCCAGCTCACCGGTGGGAACCGTCGCAGATACGCAGTATTTT. Translation: CASSPVGTVADTQYF.

This clonotype was seen only a few times. The chain couples TRBV6-5 to TRBJ2-5; a weak D match, TRBD1 (5 bases). Gene TRBJ2-7 matches the end of the DNA better, so the J call may be wrong. The CDR3 contains 13 residues. Germline CDR1 MNHEY, CDR2 SVGAGI. Written as DNA, the CDR3 is TGTGCCAGCAGTTACGCCCAGGGTTACGAGCAGTACTTC. It encodes CASSYAQGYEQYF.

The table lists this clonotype with a few counts. J is TRBJ2-1 and V is TRBV28, with D possibly being TRBD1 (5 bases). From germline, CDR1 is MDHEN and CDR2 SYDVKM. V was cut by 3 bases and J by 5 bases, with 17 bases left in between. This CDR3 has 16 amino acids. For the CDR3, the DNA is TGTGCCAGCAGTTTTTTGAACTTTGACAGCAACAATGAGCAGTTCTTC. It encodes CASSFLNFDSNNEQFF. Full variable domain (missing parts from reference TRBV28 and TRBJ2-1): DVKVTQSSRYLVKRTGEKVFLECVQDMDHENMFWYRQDPGLGLRLIYFSYDVKMKEKGDIPEGYSVSREKKERFSLILESASTNQTSMYLCASSFLNFDSNNEQFFGPGTRLTVL.

The rearrangement joins TRBV12-3 or TRBV12-4 to TRBJ1-5, with no clear D. Deletions cut 6 bases from V and 0 bases from J, with 9 bases between. The length of the CDR3 is 14 residues. The CDR3 sequence: CASSGIYSNQPQHF. CDR3 in DNA: TGTGCCAGCAGCGGTATCTATAGCAATCAGCCCCAGCATTTT.

This chain joins TRBV10-3 and TRBJ1-1, with TRBD1 identical over 7 bases. The V segment lost 6 bases and the J segment 3 bases; nucleotides outside the gene matches: 7. The germline gives CDR1 ENHRY, CDR2 SYGVKD. CDR3 size: 14 residues. This CDR3 reads CAISPQGPDTEAFF. For the CDR3, the DNA is TGTGCCATCAGCCCACAGGGGCCAGACACTGAAGCTTTCTTT.

The table lists this clonotype with a few counts. The gene calls are TRBV6-2 or TRBV6-3 and TRBJ2-7; D may be TRBD1 (5 bases). The CDR3 has 13 residues. Per germline, CDR1 MNHEY and CDR2 SVGEGT. Trimming stripped 4 bases from V and 5 bases from J, with 12 bases between. CDR3: CASSSQGGNEQYF. CDR3 sequence (DNA): TGTGCCAGCAGTTCCCAGGGCGGCAACGAGCAGTACTTC.

The chain couples TRBV6-2 or TRBV6-3 to TRBJ2-7; maybe TRBD2 (7 bases). V was shortened by 1 base and J by 0 bases, with 10 bases between the two germline ends. Germline assignment: CDR1 MNHEY and CDR2 SVGEGT. The length of the CDR3 is 15 residues. CDR3 bases: TGTGCCAGCAGTTACTGGAGGGGGGGCTCCTACGAGCAGTACTTC. This gives the protein CASSYWRGGSYEQYF.

As for this clonotype: One base away lies a much larger clone, so this may be a sequencing read error. This sequence joins TRBV9 and TRBJ2-6; maybe TRBD1 (5 bases). The CDR3 totals 14 residues. CDR1 and CDR2 (germline): SGDLS, YYNGEE. CDR3 in DNA: TGTGCCAGCAGCGTAGTATCAGGGTCTGACGTCCCGACTTTC. Its protein product is CASSVVSGSDVPTF.

This clonotype has only a few counts. The chain recombines TRBV5-1 with TRBJ2-5; D perhaps matches TRBD2 (5 bases). With 1 base removed from V and 4 bases from J, the gap between germline ends came to 14 bases. Germline assignment: CDR1 SGHRS and CDR2 YFSETQ. The CDR3 extends over 15 amino acids. CDR3 bases: TGCGCCAGCAGCTTGACACCACCCGGAGGAGAGACCCAGTACTTC. As protein: CASSLTPPGGETQYF.

Worth noting for this clonotype: Just one base apart from a much larger clone, this may be a read error. The chain carries TRBV29-1 and TRBJ2-1; D remains ambiguous. The CDR3 spans 13 residues. With 4 bases removed from V and 10 bases from J, the gap between germline ends came to 17 bases. Per the germline V gene, CDR1 is SQVTM and CDR2 is ANQGSEA. The CDR3 spells CSVGCGDSQEQFF. The CDR3 coding sequence is TGCAGCGTTGGTTGTGGGGATTCGCAGGAGCAGTTCTTC.

This clonotype was detected only a few times. The DNA for the CDR3 is TGTGCCAGCAGCTTAACAGGGGATTCGGTCAATGAGCAGTTCTTC. Protein sequence: CASSLTGDSVNEQFF. The chain is built from TRBV7-2 and TRBJ2-1, with TRBD1 identical over 7 bases. The CDR3 is 15 residues long. The germline V gene encodes CDR1 SGHTA and CDR2 FQGNSA. The ends lost 2 bases at V and 6 bases at J; junction bases unmatched: 7.

The chain links TRBV5-1 to TRBJ2-7; 7 nucleotides align to TRBD1. The CDR3 runs 15 residues. V lost 4 bases, J lost 2 bases, and 9 bases stayed unmatched. Germline assignment: CDR1 SGHRS and CDR2 YFSETQ. DNA for the CDR3: TGCGCCAGCAGCGTAGGGACAGATAGAACCTACGAGCAGTACTTC. Its protein is CASSVGTDRTYEQYF.

The V and J genes are TRBV6-2 or TRBV6-3 and TRBJ2-7, with 7 bases aligning to TRBD1. Trimming at V came to 6 bases and at J to 3 bases, leaving 11 bases not matched to a gene. The CDR3 covers 15 residues. CDR1 is MNHEY, CDR2 SVGEGT, per germline. CDR3 in DNA: TGTGCCAGCAGCCACTCGACAGGGTCGTTCTACGAGCAGTACTTC. As protein: CASSHSTGSFYEQYF.

V is TRBV3-1 and J is TRBJ2-2, with a weak D call TRBD2 (6 bases). Germline CDR1 reads LGHDT; CDR2 reads YNNKEL (reference sequence). This CDR3 is built from 15 residues. Trimming cost V 3 bases and J 0 bases, with 8 bases left between them. The CDR3 DNA sequence: TGTGCCAGCAGCCAGGGGAGGACGAACACCGGGGAGCTGTTTTTT. Encoded protein: CASSQGRTNTGELFF.

The chain joins TRBV3-1 to TRBJ2-7; 8 bases agree with TRBD2. CDR1 and CDR2 from the germline V gene are LGHDT and YNNKEL (reference sequence). CDR3 length equals 15 residues. Losses at the gene ends were 1 base for V and 3 bases for J; bases not matched to a gene: 5. In DNA, the CDR3 is TGTGCCAGCAGCCAAGTGGGACTAGGGATCTACGAGCAGTACTTC. Translating gives CASSQVGLGIYEQYF.

V and J are TRBV12-3 or TRBV12-4 and TRBJ2-7, with D possibly being TRBD1 or TRBD2 (5 bases each). This CDR3 has 14 residues. Between the trimmed V and J ends, which lost 6 bases and 10 bases, there was a span of 22 bases. The CDR3, as DNA: TGTGCCAGCAGCTCCGAGGGGCGAATCTCCACCCAGTACTTC. Its translation: CASSSEGRISTQYF.

The chain uses TRBV28 and TRBJ2-5; tentatively, D is TRBD2 (7 bases). V gave up 3 bases and J gave up 2 bases, with 13 bases separating them. Germline-derived CDR1 and CDR2 are MDHEN and SYDVKM. The CDR3 extends over 15 amino acids. The CDR3 reads CASSFGGGRQETQYF. DNA for the CDR3: TGTGCCAGCAGTTTCGGCGGGGGCCGACAAGAGACCCAGTACTTC.

The J gene is TRBJ1-4, the V gene TRBV29-1; 10 bases match TRBD1. This CDR3 contains 13 residues. Germline V CDR1 and CDR2: SQVTM, ANQGSEA. V lost 6 bases, J lost 7 bases, and 5 bases stayed unmatched. Here the CDR3 DNA reads TGCAGCGTAGCTGACAGGGGGCTTGAAAAACTGTTTTTT. As protein: CSVADRGLEKLFF.